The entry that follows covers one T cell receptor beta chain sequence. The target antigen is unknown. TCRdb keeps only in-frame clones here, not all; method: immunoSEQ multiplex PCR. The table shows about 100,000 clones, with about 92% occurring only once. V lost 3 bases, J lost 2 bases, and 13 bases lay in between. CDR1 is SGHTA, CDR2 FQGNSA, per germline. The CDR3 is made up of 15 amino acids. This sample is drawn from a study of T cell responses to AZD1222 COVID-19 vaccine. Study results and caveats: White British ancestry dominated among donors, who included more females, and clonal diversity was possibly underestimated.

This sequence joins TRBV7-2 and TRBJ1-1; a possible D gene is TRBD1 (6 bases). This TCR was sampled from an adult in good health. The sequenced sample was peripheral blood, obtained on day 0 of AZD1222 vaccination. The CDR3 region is CASSLGAASNTEAFF. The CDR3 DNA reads TGTGCCAGCAGCTTGGGGGCCGCCTCAAACACTGAAGCTTTCTTT. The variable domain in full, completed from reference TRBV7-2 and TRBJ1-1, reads GAGVSQSPSNKVTEKGKDVELRCDPISGHTALYWYRQSLGQGLEFLIYFQGNSAPDKSGLPSDRFSAERTGGSVSTLTIQRTQQEDSAVYLCASSLGAASNTEAFFGQGTRLTVV.